The clone carrying this TCR beta chain turned up a few times. Its antigen remains unidentified. The sample comes from a study of immune evolution from preneoplasia to lung adenocarcinoma. Study-wide points: KRAS-mutant nodules had the highest T cell clonality.

Sequencing was performed with immunoSEQ multiplex PCR; in TCRdb, only in-frame clones are kept and a portion is missing. The sample lists 30,000 to 45,000 clones, 74% seen once, with approximately 6.5% in the top ten. This receptor was obtained from a person between 55 and 70 years old with lung adenocarcinoma. Material for sequencing was FFPE invasive lung adenocarcinoma tissue.

CDR3 amino acids: CASSRLTSRQETQYF. In DNA, the CDR3 is TGTGCCAGCTCACGACTAACTAGCAGACAAGAGACCCAGTACTTC. V gene TRBV18 combines with J gene TRBJ2-5, with D possibly TRBD2 on 6 matching bases. The CDR3 is 15 residues long. With 4 bases removed from V and 2 bases from J, the gap between germline ends came to 14 bases. Germline V gene lookup returns CDR1 KGHSH and CDR2 LQKENI.